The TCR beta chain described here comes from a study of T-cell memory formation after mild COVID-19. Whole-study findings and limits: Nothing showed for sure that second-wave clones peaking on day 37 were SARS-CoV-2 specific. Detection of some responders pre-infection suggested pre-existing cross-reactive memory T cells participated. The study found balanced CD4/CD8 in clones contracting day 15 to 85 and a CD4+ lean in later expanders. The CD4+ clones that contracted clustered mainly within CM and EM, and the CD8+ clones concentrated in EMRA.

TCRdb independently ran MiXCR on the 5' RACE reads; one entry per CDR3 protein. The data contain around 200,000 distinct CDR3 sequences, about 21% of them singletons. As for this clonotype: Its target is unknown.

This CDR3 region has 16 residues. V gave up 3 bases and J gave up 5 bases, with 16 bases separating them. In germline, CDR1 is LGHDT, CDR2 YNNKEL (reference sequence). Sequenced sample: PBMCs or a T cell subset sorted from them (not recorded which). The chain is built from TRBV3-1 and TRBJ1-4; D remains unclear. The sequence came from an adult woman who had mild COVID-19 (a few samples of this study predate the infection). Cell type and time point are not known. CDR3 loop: CASSHAPEGANEKLFF. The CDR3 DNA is TGTGCCAGCAGCCACGCCCCCGAAGGAGCAAATGAAAAACTGTTTTTT.